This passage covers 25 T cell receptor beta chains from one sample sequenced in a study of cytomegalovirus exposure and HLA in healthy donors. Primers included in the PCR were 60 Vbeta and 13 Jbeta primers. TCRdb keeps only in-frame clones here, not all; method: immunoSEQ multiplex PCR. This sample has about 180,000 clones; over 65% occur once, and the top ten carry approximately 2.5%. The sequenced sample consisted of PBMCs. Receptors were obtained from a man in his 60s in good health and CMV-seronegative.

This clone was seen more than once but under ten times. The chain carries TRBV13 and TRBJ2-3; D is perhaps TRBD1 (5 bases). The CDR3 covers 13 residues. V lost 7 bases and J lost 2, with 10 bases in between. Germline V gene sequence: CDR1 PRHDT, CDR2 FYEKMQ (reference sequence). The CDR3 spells CASTKTDTDTQYF. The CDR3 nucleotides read TGTGCCAGCACAAAGACAGACACAGATACGCAGTATTTT.

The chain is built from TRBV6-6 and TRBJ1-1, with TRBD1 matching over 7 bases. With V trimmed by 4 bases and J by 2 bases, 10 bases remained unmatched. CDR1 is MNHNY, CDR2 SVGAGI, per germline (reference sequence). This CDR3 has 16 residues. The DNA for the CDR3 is TGTGCCAGCAGTTCGACAGGGTTCTCGGAAAACACTGAAGCTTTCTTT. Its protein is CASSSTGFSENTEAFF.

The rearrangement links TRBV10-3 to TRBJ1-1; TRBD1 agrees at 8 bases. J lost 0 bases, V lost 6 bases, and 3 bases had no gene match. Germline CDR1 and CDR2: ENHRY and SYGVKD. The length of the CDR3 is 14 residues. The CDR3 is CAISLQGVNTEAFF. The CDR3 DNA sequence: TGTGCCATCAGCCTACAGGGGGTGAACACTGAAGCTTTCTTT.

This CDR3 is CASRRQGGVGELFF. DNA for the CDR3: TGTGCCAGCAGACGACAGGGGGGGGTCGGGGAGCTGTTTTTT. The chain links TRBV6-5 to TRBJ2-2; 9 bases are a match to TRBD1. Losses at the gene ends were 6 bases for V and 7 bases for J; bases not matched to a gene: 6. Germline V gives CDR1 MNHEY, CDR2 SVGAGI. The CDR3 length is 14 residues.

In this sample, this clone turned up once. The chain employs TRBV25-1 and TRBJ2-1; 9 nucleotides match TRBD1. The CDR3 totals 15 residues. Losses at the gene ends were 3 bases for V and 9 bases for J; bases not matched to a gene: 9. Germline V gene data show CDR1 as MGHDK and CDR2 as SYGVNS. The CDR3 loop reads CASSDHRGRLGEQFF. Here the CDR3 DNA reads TGTGCCAGCAGTGACCACAGGGGGCGTTTAGGTGAGCAGTTCTTC. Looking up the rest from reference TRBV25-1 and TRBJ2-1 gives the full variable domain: EADIYQTPRYLVIGTGKKITLECSQTMGHDKMYWYQQDPGMELHLIHYSYGVNSTEKGDLSSESTVSRIRTEHFPLTLESARPSHTSQYLCASSDHRGRLGEQFFGPGTRLTVL.

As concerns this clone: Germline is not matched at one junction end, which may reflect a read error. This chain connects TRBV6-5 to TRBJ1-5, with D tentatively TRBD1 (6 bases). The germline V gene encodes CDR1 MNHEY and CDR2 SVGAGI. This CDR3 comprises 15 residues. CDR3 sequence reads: CASSLRGQWDQPQNF. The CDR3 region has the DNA TGTGCCAGCAGTCTTAGGGGACAATGGGACCAGCCCCAGAATTTT.

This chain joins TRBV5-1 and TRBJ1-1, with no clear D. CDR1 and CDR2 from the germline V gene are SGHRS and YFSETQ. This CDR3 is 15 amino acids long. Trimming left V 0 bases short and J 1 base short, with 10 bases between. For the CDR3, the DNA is TGCGCCAGCAGCTTGGGGCCCCAAAAGAACACTGAAGCTTTCTTT. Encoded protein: CASSLGPQKNTEAFF.

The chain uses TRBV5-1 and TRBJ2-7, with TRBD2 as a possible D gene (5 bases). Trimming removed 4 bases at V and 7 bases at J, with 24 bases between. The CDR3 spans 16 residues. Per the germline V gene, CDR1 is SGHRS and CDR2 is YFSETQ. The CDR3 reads CASSTGGSAEREEQYF. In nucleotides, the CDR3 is TGCGCCAGCAGCACCGGCGGTAGCGCCGAAAGAGAAGAGCAGTACTTC.

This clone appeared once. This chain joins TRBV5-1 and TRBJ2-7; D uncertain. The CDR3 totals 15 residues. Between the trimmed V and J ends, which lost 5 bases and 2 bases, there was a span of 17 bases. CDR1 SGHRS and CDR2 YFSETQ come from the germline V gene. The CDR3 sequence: CASRRAGSSPYEQYF. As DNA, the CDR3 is TGCGCCAGCAGACGCGCAGGCTCTTCCCCCTACGAGCAGTACTTC. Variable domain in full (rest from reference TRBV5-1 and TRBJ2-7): KAGVTQTPRYLIKTRGQQVTLSCSPISGHRSVSWYQQTPGQGLQFLFEYFSETQRNKGNFPGRFSGRQFSNSRSEMNVSTLELGDSALYLCASRRAGSSPYEQYFGPGTRLTVT.

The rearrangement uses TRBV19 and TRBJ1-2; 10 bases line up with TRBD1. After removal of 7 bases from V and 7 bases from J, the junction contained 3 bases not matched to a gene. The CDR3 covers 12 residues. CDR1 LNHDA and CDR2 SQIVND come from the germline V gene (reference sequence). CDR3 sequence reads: CASTDRGRGYTF. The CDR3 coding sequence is TGTGCCAGTACCGACAGGGGGCGTGGCTACACCTTC.

CDR3 nucleotides: TGCGCCAGCAGCCAGTACGGTAAGACAGTCTCCGGGTCCTACGAGCAGTACTTC. As protein: CASSQYGKTVSGSYEQYF. J is TRBJ2-7 and V is TRBV23-1, with D possibly matching TRBD1 (5 bases). TRBV23-1 is treated as an ORF (open reading frame) with a function not yet certain. This CDR3 spans 18 amino acids. The V end was cut by 6 bases, the J end by 1 base, with 25 bases between.

Here the CDR3 reads CASSATSGRGWNEQFF. CDR3 coding DNA: TGTGCCAGCAGTGCTACTAGCGGGAGGGGTTGGAATGAGCAGTTCTTC. The V call is TRBV6-1, the J call TRBJ2-1, with 13 bases lining up with TRBD2. This CDR3 comprises 16 residues. The junction had 7 bases not matched to a gene; V was cut back by 4 bases and J by 7 bases. Germline CDR1 and CDR2: MNHNS and SASEGT.

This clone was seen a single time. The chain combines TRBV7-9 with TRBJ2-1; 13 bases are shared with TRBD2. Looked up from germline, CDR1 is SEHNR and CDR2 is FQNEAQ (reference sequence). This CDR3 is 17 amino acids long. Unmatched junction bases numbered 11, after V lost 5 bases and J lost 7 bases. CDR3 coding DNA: TGTGCCAGCAGCCCACAACTAGCGGGGGGGTCTGGTAATGAGCAGTTCTTC. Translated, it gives CASSPQLAGGSGNEQFF.

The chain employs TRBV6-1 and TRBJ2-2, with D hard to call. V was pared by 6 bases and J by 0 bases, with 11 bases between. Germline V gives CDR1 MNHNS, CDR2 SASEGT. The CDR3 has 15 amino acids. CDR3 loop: CASSLEASNTGELFF. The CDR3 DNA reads TGTGCCAGCAGCCTTGAAGCCTCGAACACCGGGGAGCTGTTTTTT.

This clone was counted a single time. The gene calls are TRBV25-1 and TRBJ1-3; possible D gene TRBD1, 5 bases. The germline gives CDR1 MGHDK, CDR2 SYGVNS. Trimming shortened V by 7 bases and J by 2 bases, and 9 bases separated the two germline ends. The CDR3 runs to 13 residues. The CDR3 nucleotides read TGTGCCAGCACAGGGCCCCCTGGAAACACCATATATTTT. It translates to CASTGPPGNTIYF.

As DNA, the CDR3 is TGTGCCAGTAGCAGCGGCGGGGAGACCCAGTACTTC. Protein product: CASSSGGETQYF. The chain joins TRBV19 to TRBJ2-5, with a tentative D call TRBD2 (5 bases). Trimming pared 6 bases from V and 5 bases from J, leaving 10 bases between. The length of the CDR3 is 12 residues. Germline assignment: CDR1 LNHDA and CDR2 SQIVND (reference sequence).

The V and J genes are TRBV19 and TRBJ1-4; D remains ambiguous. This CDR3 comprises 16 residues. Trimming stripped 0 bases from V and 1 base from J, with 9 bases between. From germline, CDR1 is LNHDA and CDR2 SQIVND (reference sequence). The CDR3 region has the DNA TGTGCCAGTAGTATAGAGTTCGCGGAAACTAATGAAAAACTGTTTTTT. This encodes CASSIEFAETNEKLFF.

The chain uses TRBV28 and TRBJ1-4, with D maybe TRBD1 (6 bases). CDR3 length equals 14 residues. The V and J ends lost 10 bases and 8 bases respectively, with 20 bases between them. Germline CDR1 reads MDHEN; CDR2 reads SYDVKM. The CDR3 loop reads CATQRAGAGEKLFF. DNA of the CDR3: TGTGCCACTCAGAGGGCAGGGGCAGGGGAAAAACTGTTTTTT.

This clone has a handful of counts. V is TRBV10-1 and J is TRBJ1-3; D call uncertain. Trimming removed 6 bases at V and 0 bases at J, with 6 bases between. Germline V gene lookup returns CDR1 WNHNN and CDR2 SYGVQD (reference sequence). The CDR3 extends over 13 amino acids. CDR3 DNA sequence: TGCGCCAGCAGAAAGAGCTCTGGAAACACCATATATTTT. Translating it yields CASRKSSGNTIYF.

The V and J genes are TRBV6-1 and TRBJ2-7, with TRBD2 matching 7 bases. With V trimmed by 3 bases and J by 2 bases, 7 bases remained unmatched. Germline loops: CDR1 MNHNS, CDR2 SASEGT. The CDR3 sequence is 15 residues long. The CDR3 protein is CASSDASGATYEQYF. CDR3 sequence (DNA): TGTGCCAGCAGTGATGCTAGCGGCGCCACCTACGAGCAGTACTTC.

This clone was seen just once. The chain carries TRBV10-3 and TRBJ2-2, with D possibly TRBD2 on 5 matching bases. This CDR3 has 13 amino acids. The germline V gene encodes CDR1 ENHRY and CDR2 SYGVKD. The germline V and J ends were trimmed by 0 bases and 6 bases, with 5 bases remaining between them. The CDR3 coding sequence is TGTGCCATCAGTGAGTCGGGAGCCGGGGAGCTGTTTTTT. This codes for CAISESGAGELFF.

CDR3 region: CASLPDRRFSGANVLTF. CDR3 nucleotide sequence: TGTGCCAGCCTCCCGGACAGGAGATTCTCTGGGGCCAACGTCCTGACTTTC. The rearrangement links TRBV18 to TRBJ2-6; 7 nucleotides match TRBD1. The CDR3 extends over 17 amino acids. With 8 bases clipped from V and 0 bases from J, the junction kept 10 bases outside the gene matches. Germline V gene sequence: CDR1 KGHSH, CDR2 LQKENI.

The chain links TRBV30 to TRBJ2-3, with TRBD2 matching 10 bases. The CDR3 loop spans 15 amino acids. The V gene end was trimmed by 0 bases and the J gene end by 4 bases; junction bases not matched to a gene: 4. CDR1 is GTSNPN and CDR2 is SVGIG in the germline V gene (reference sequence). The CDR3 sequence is CAWSVLAGRPDTQYF. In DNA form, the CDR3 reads TGTGCCTGGAGTGTACTAGCGGGGAGACCAGATACGCAGTATTTT.

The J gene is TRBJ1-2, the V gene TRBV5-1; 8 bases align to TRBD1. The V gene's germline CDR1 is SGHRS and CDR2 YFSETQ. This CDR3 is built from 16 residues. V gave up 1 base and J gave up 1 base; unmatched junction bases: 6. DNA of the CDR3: TGCGCCAGCAGCTTGCCTATGACAGGGGTTAACTATGGCTACACCTTC. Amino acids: CASSLPMTGVNYGYTF. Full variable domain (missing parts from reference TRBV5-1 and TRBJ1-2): KAGVTQTPRYLIKTRGQQVTLSCSPISGHRSVSWYQQTPGQGLQFLFEYFSETQRNKGNFPGRFSGRQFSNSRSEMNVSTLELGDSALYLCASSLPMTGVNYGYTFGSGTRLTVV.

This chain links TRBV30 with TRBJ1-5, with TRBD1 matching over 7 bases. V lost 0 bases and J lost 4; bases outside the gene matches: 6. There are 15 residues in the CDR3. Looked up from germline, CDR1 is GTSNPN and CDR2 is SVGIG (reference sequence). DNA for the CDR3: TGTGCCTGGAGTGTCGGACAGGTTTTAAATCAGCCCCAGCATTTT. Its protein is CAWSVGQVLNQPQHF.